The clone carrying this TCR beta chain has just a few counts. V gave up 7 bases and J gave up 8 bases; unmatched junction bases: 17. CDR1 is LGHDT, CDR2 YNNKEL, per germline (reference sequence). The CDR3 contains 18 residues. The sample comes from a study of regulatory T cells in long-lasting Graves disease. The authors built TCR beta libraries using iRepertoire HTBI primers and Arm-PCR of CDR3 regions. TCRdb re-derived calls from the multiplex PCR reads in MiXCR, one entry per CDR3 protein. The data hold some 500,000 distinct CDR3 sequences, with approximately 13% observed a single time. Regarding time point: newly diagnosed GD, antithyroid drugs for less than 3 months. There was RNA extracted from PBMCs, and the TCR library was made from it. A further study also used this sample, focusing on T cells in Graves' hyperthyroidism and ophthalmopathy. That work contributes: Most expanded thyroid clonotypes above 0.001 also appeared in blood.

The source material was peripheral blood mononuclear cells (PBMCs), sampled at new diagnosis, from a patient treated with antithyroid drugs. The chain couples TRBV3-1 to TRBJ2-1; 13 nucleotides agree with TRBD2. This TCR was sampled from a man aged 30 to 39 with Graves disease. CDR3 nucleotide sequence: TGTGCCAGCACCGGCAATCGCGGGACTAGCGGGAACGGGGATGAGCAGTTCTTC. As protein: CASTGNRGTSGNGDEQFF.